This TCR beta chain is drawn from a study of blood T cells in healthy people across ages. General study findings and limits: Greater diversity and more naive CD4+ cells were seen in long-lived donors than in aged donors.

It was with a sample-barcoded 5' primer and a J-beta primer mix that a second PCR of about 6 to 12 cycles was run. Using its own MiXCR run on the 5' RACE reads, TCRdb lists one record per CDR3 protein. This table holds roughly 1.5 million distinct CDR3 sequences, roughly two fifths found once. V was shortened by 6 bases and J by 7 bases, with 13 bases between the two germline ends. The germline CDR1 and CDR2 sequences are SGHTA and FQGNSA. This CDR3 is built from 13 residues. Regarding this clonotype: Its antigen remains unknown.

The receptor was derived from a woman aged 18-29 years in good health. Input material: blood. This chain uses TRBV7-2 with TRBJ1-5; D ambiguous. CDR3 nucleotide sequence: TGTGCCAGCAGTTGGAAATCGGGACAGCCCCAGCATTTT. The encoded protein is CASSWKSGQPQHF.